This TCR beta chain is from a study of blood T cell repertoires in COVID-19. Under the authors' procedure: Estimation of nucleated cell counts relied on the amplification of reference gene primers. Libraries were prepared by immunoSEQ multiplex PCR; TCRdb keeps only in-frame clonotypes and omits some of them. The V and J calls and clone size were taken over from that table, and D and trimming were inferred from the DNA. The table lists 200,000 to 250,000 clones, 75% to 90% of them singletons. The J segment lost 5 bases and the V segment lost 6 bases, leaving 5 bases of the junction unmatched. This CDR3 is 13 amino acids long.

This sequence originates from an older woman with active or convalescent COVID-19. What was sequenced was peripheral blood. V usage is TRBV12-3 or TRBV12-4 and J usage is TRBJ1-1; the match to TRBD1 covers 8 bases. CDR3 coding DNA: TGTGCCAGCAGCACAGGGGGGGGGACTGAAGCTTTCTTT. This translates into CASSTGGGTEAFF.